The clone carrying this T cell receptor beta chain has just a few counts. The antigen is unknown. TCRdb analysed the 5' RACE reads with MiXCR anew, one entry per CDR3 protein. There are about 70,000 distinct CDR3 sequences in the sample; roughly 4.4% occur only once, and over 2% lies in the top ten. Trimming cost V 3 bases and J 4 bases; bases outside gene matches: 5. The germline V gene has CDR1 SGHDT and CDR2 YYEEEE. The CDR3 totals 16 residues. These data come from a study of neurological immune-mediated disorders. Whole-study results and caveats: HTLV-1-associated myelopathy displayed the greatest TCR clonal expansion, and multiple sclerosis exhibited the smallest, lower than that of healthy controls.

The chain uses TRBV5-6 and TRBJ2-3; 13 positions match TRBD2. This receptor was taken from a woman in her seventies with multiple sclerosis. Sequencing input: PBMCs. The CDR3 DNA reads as TGTGCCAGCAGCTCGTGGACTAGCGGGAGTGCAGATACGCAGTATTTT. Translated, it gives CASSSWTSGSADTQYF.